Each of the 27 T cell receptor beta chains below was sequenced from the same sample in a study of tumor-infiltrating lymphocytes in primary liver carcinoma. TCR beta cDNA came from approximately 490 ng total RNA, primed with a constant-region primer. Library construction for TCR beta comprised three nested multiplex PCR rounds performed with slightly modified ARM-PCR. The first two PCR rounds, around 11 cycles each, used TRBV1-TRBV30 forward primers and a C-beta reverse primer. TCRdb analysed the multiplex PCR reads with MiXCR anew, one entry per CDR3 protein. In the table there are around 330,000 distinct CDR3 sequences, 55% to 65% of which are singletons. It was unsorted whole blood that yielded blood RNA, and germline DNA was also extracted. Sequences were obtained from peripheral blood. The receptors shown here come from a man in his forties with primary liver carcinoma and hepatitis B virus infection.

Note on this clonotype: Germline is not matched at one junction end, which may reflect a read error. The rearrangement links TRBV30 to TRBJ1-5, with D perhaps TRBD1 (6 bases). The CDR3 loop spans 15 amino acids. CDR1 is GTSNPN and CDR2 is SVGIG in the germline V gene (reference sequence). The CDR3 sequence: CAWSASWAGDQLQHF. DNA of the CDR3: TGTGCCTGGAGCGCCTCTTGGGCAGGGGATCAGCTCCAGCATTTT.

On this clonotype: One end of the junction varies from germline; a read error may be responsible. The CDR3 region is CASSSERGSDTGEPFF. DNA of the CDR3: TGTGCCAGCAGCTCAGAGAGGGGGTCGGACACCGGAGAGCCGTTTTTT. This rearrangement joins TRBV11-2 to TRBJ2-2, with D possibly TRBD1 on 6 matching bases. CDR1 is SGHAT, CDR2 FQNNGV, per germline. The CDR3 contains 16 residues.

This clonotype was counted many times. This rearrangement joins TRBV10-3 to TRBJ2-1, with TRBD1 matching over 7 bases. V was clipped by 6 bases and J by 0 bases; unmatched bases: 5. Germline lookup yields CDR1 ENHRY and CDR2 SYGVKD. The CDR3 has 15 residues. The CDR3 here is CAIRSRDSSYNEQFF. CDR3 in DNA: TGTGCCATCAGGAGCCGGGACAGCTCCTACAATGAGCAGTTCTTC.

This clonotype appeared a few times. V and J are TRBV5-4 and TRBJ2-1; the D gene could be TRBD1 or TRBD2 (5 bases each). The germline V gene has CDR1 SGHNT and CDR2 YYREEE (reference sequence). The CDR3 sequence is 16 residues long. Trimming pared 4 bases from V and 7 bases from J, leaving 21 bases between. The CDR3 loop reads CASSVDSIWGSNEQFF. CDR3 bases: TGTGCCAGCAGCGTGGATTCAATTTGGGGGAGTAATGAGCAGTTCTTC.

With regard to this clonotype: At one of its ends the junction is not consistent with the germline gene, which may arise from a read error. The CDR3 protein is CSVGTGVLNNEAFF. DNA for the CDR3: TGCAGCGTTGGGACAGGGGTTTTGAACAATGAAGCTTTTTTT. The J gene is TRBJ1-1, the V gene TRBV29-1, with TRBD1 matching 9 bases. Germline values: CDR1 SQVTM, CDR2 ANQGSEA. CDR3 length equals 14 residues.

For this clonotype: With a much larger clone just one base away, this may be a read error. The chain carries TRBV10-3 and TRBJ2-7; D possibly corresponds to TRBD2 (6 bases). Trimming stripped 8 bases from V and 5 bases from J, with 13 bases between. CDR1 and CDR2 (germline): ENHRY, SYGVKD. This CDR3 is 12 amino acids long. The CDR3: CAIAAGFHEQYF. CDR3 in DNA: TGTGCCATCGCTGCGGGGTTCCACGAGCAGTACTTC.

Of note for this clonotype: This could be a read error, since a much larger clone is one nucleotide away. The chain joins TRBV28 to TRBJ1-2; TRBD1 matches 8 bases. Germline V gives CDR1 MDHEN, CDR2 SYDVKM. V lost 6 bases and J lost 2; bases outside the gene matches: 8. The CDR3 loop spans 15 amino acids. CDR3 DNA: TGTGCCAGCAGATCCGGGACAGGACTAAACTATGGCTACACCTTC. The encoded protein is CASRSGTGLNYGYTF.

Turning to this clonotype: At one end the junction does not follow the germline gene, possibly because of a read error. The chain is built from TRBV12-3 or TRBV12-4 and TRBJ2-7; 10 bases map to TRBD1. This CDR3 has 17 residues. CDR3 sequence reads: CASSGTGASGSSYEQYF. The CDR3, as DNA: TGTGCCAGCAGTGGGACAGGGGCGAGTGGAAGCTCCTATGAGCAGTACTTC.

This clonotype was seen a few times. J is TRBJ2-1 and V is TRBV6-6; 10 bases align to TRBD2. The CDR3 loop spans 15 amino acids. Germline CDR1 reads MNHNY; CDR2 reads SVGAGI (reference sequence). Unmatched junction bases numbered 5, after V lost 4 bases and J lost 5 bases. This CDR3 reads CASSSSGRRDNEQFF. CDR3 DNA: TGTGCCAGCAGTTCTAGCGGGAGAAGAGACAATGAGCAGTTCTTC.

With regard to this clonotype: A read error is possible here, since a much larger clone lies one base away. The genes are TRBV12-3 or TRBV12-4 and TRBJ2-1; D ambiguous. Trimming removed 5 bases at V and 3 bases at J, with 8 bases between. The CDR3 covers 13 residues. This chain's CDR3 is CASSVRVYNEQFF. The DNA of the CDR3 is TGTGCCAGCAGTGTTCGGGTCTACAATGAGCAGTTCTTC.

J is TRBJ2-7 and V is TRBV6-5, with 9 bases matching TRBD1. This CDR3 spans 15 amino acids. The V gene's germline CDR1 is MNHEY and CDR2 SVGAGI. J lost 4 bases, V lost 8 bases, and 12 bases had no gene match. The CDR3 DNA sequence: TGTGCCAGCGGTCCACGCGGGACAGGGCCATACGAGCAGTACTTC. Translation gives CASGPRGTGPYEQYF.

In the case of this clonotype: A much larger clone differs from this one at a single base, so this may be a read error. The chain recombines TRBV6-5 with TRBJ2-7; 8 bases are shared with TRBD2. The CDR3 has 11 amino acids. CDR1 and CDR2 (germline): MNHEY, SVGAGI. The CDR3: CVRGGSYELYF. In DNA form, the CDR3 reads TGTGTCCGGGGGGGCTCCTACGAGCTGTACTTC.

This clonotype appeared a few times. For the CDR3, the DNA is TGTGCCAGCAGTGAAGGCCGGGGGCATGGCTACACCTTC. Translation: CASSEGRGHGYTF. J is TRBJ1-2 and V is TRBV25-1; D might be TRBD1 (6 bases). This CDR3 is built from 13 residues. CDR1 is MGHDK and CDR2 is SYGVNS in the germline V gene. V was clipped by 2 bases and J by 6 bases, with 10 bases between them.

Comments on this clonotype: Being one base from a much bigger clone, this may be a read error. This rearrangement joins TRBV6-5 to TRBJ2-7; 8 nucleotides agree with TRBD1. CDR1 and CDR2 from the germline V gene are MNHEY and SVGAGI. CDR3 length: 15 residues. The CDR3 sequence: CATEYGQGGSYGQYF. CDR3 DNA: TGTGCCACCGAGTATGGACAGGGAGGTTCCTACGGGCAGTACTTC.

Regarding this clonotype: This sequence may be a read error, since a much larger clone differs from it by one base. The chain couples TRBV12-3 or TRBV12-4 to TRBJ2-5; D is possibly TRBD1 (6 bases). This CDR3 spans 14 amino acids. CDR3 DNA sequence: TGTGCCAGCAGTCCTACAGGGACCCAAGAGACCCAGCACTTC. It yields the protein CASSPTGTQETQHF.

In the case of this clonotype: A clone one base away is much larger, so this may be a read error. The V and J genes are TRBV10-1 and TRBJ2-2; no definite D call. The V gene lost 4 bases and the J gene lost 13 bases, with 13 bases spanning the gap. This CDR3 contains 12 residues. Germline CDR1 is WNHNN and CDR2 is SYGVQD (reference sequence). The CDR3 bases are TGCGCCAGCAGTGTGACCTCAATGCTGCTGTTTTTT. It codes for CASSVTSMLLFF.

The chain has TRBV14 and TRBJ2-4, with TRBD2 as a possible D gene (7 bases). V was cut by 1 base and J by 0 bases, with 19 bases left in between. CDR3 length: 19 amino acids. The germline V gene encodes CDR1 SGHDN and CDR2 FVKESK. Here the CDR3 reads CASSQGGGIPLIAKNIQYF. CDR3 bases: TGTGCCAGCAGCCAAGGGGGGGGCATTCCCCTGATAGCCAAAAACATTCAGTACTTC. Filled out from reference TRBV14 and TRBJ2-4, the complete variable domain reads EAGVTQFPSHSVIEKGQTVTLRCDPISGHDNLYWYRRVMGKEIKFLLHFVKESKQDESGMPNNRFLAERTGGTYSTLKVQPAELEDSGVYFCASSQGGGIPLIAKNIQYFGAGTRLSVL.

Comments on this clonotype: This could be a read error, since a much larger clone is one nucleotide away. The V call is TRBV11-2, the J call TRBJ2-1, with D unresolved. The CDR3 length is 13 residues. Per germline, CDR1 SGHAT and CDR2 FQNNGV. The CDR3: CASGKRTDNERFF. The DNA of the CDR3 is TGTGCCAGCGGAAAAAGGACCGACAATGAGCGGTTCTTC.

This clonotype appeared a single time. An end of the junction differs from the germline gene, which may be a read error. The gene calls are TRBV4-2 and TRBJ2-7, with TRBD2 as a possible D gene (6 bases). This CDR3 spans 14 amino acids. CDR1 is LGHNA, CDR2 YNFKEQ, per germline. The CDR3 DNA is TGTGCCAGGAGCCAAGAGGAGGGGACGGGGGAGCAGTACTTC. Encoded protein: CARSQEEGTGEQYF.

Of note for this clonotype: Since a much larger clone is just one base distant, this may be a read error. The chain employs TRBV6-5 and TRBJ2-7; D not certain. Germline assignment: CDR1 MNHEY and CDR2 SVGAGI. The CDR3 spans 14 residues. CDR3: CASSYTRQSNERYF. CDR3 nucleotide sequence: TGTGCCAGCAGTTATACACGTCAGAGCAACGAGCGGTACTTC.

The chain has TRBV6-5 and TRBJ2-2, with D uncertain. The CDR3 sequence is 14 residues long. Trimming took 2 bases from V and 5 from J, leaving 9 bases between them. CDR1 is MNHEY and CDR2 is SVGAGI in the germline V gene. The CDR3 region is CASSYDGPTGELFF. CDR3 nucleotide sequence: TGTGCCAGCAGTTACGACGGGCCGACCGGGGAGCTGTTTTTT.

There are a few counts of this clonotype. The chain uses TRBV6-5 and TRBJ2-7; a weak D match, TRBD1 (6 bases). The CDR3 extends over 17 amino acids. CDR1 and CDR2 from the germline V gene are MNHEY and SVGAGI. Trimming removed 0 bases from V and 2 bases from J, with 17 bases in between. In nucleotides, the CDR3 is TGTGCCAGCAGTTACTCTTTCGCCACAGGGTCTACCTACGAGCAGTACTTC. Translated, it gives CASSYSFATGSTYEQYF.

The CDR3 coding sequence is TGTGCCAGCAGTTCCCCTTCTAGTCGGGAGACCCAGTACTTC. This gives the protein CASSSPSSRETQYF. V gene TRBV28 combines with J gene TRBJ2-5; D is ambiguous. The CDR3 is made up of 14 amino acids. The V gene lost 4 bases and the J gene lost 5 bases, with 14 bases spanning the gap. CDR1 MDHEN and CDR2 SYDVKM come from the germline V gene.

This clonotype was recorded only once. This may arise from a read error, as a much more abundant clone is one base away. The chain links TRBV29-1 to TRBJ1-3; D not resolved. CDR3 length equals 13 residues. CDR1 SQVTM and CDR2 ANQGSEA come from the germline V gene. The CDR3 sequence: CSVAPDGGNTTYF. In nucleotides, the CDR3 is TGCAGCGTGGCCCCGGACGGTGGAAACACCACATATTTT.

The table lists this clonotype with a count of one. A much larger clone differs by one base, so this may be a read error. The chain recombines TRBV12-3 or TRBV12-4 with TRBJ1-3; tentatively, D is TRBD1 (5 bases). This CDR3 spans 15 amino acids. CDR3 region: CASTPRRGAGSTIYF. CDR3 bases: TGTGCCAGCACCCCCCGAAGGGGAGCTGGAAGCACCATATATTTT.

Regarding this clonotype: A much larger clone differs by one base, so this may be a read error. J is TRBJ2-2 and V is TRBV4-2; no definite D call. This CDR3 spans 15 amino acids. Germline V gene data show CDR1 as LGHNA and CDR2 as YNFKEQ. Here the CDR3 DNA reads TGTGCCAACAGCCAAGTGGGCAGACTCACCGGGGAGCTGTTTTTT. Amino acids: CANSQVGRLTGELFF.

This clonotype showed up just a few times. This may stem from a read error, because a much larger clone lies one nucleotide away. The chain is built from TRBV6-2 or TRBV6-3 and TRBJ2-3; the D gene could be TRBD1 or TRBD2 (5 bases each). Germline CDR1 reads MNHEY; CDR2 reads SVGEGT. This CDR3 region has 14 residues. CDR3 DNA: TGTGTCAGTGGGCCGATAACAGGAGGAGATACGCAGTATTTT. Translating gives CVSGPITGGDTQYF.